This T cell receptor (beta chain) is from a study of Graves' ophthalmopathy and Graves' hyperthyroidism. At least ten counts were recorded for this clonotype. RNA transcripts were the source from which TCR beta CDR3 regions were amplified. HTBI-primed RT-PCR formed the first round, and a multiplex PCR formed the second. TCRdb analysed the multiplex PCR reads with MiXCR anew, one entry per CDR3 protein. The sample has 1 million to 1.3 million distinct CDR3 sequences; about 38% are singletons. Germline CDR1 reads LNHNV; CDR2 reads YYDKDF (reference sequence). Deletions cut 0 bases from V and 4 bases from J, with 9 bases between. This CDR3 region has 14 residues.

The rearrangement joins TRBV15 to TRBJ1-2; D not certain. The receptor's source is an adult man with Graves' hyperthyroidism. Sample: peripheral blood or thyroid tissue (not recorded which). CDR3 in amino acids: CATSRDRGSYGYTF. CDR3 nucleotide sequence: TGTGCCACCAGCAGAGATCGAGGCAGCTATGGCTACACCTTC. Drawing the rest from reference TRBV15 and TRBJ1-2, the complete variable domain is DAMVIQNPRYQVTQFGKPVTLSCSQTLNHNVMYWYQQKSSQAPKLLFHYYDKDFNNEADTPDNFQSRRPNTSFCFLDIRSPGLGDTAMYLCATSRDRGSYGYTFGSGTRLTVV.